A few counts support the clone carrying this T cell receptor (beta chain). The antigen is unknown. The data belong to a study of shared clonotypes between healthy human individuals. Clones were sequenced by immunoSEQ multiplex PCR, and TCRdb holds only the in-frame ones, with some missing. The sample carries around 700,000 clones, around 92% recorded once. General study findings and limits: Generally, naive subsets (rather than memory subsets) showed larger estimated richness.

Positively selected for CCR7, the CD45RO-negative cells used as naive CD8 cells excluded terminally differentiated effector memory CD45RA+ cells. The sequenced sample consisted of naive CD8+ T cells sorted from blood. The source of this sequence is a man in his thirties or forties in good health.

The CDR3 sequence is CASRRTGYEQYF. CDR3 nucleotides: TGTGCCAGCAGACGGACAGGCTACGAGCAGTACTTC. The chain recombines TRBV28 with TRBJ2-7; 7 nucleotides match TRBD1. The CDR3 loop spans 12 amino acids. With V trimmed by 6 bases and J by 3 bases, 2 bases remained unmatched. Germline V gives CDR1 MDHEN, CDR2 SYDVKM.